These T cell receptor beta chains were read from a single sample in a study of vaccination and CD4 T cells after COVID-19. For these receptors, no antigen is known. TCRdb passed the PCR reads through MiXCR, listing each CDR3 protein once. The repertoire holds tens of thousands of distinct CDR3 sequences, with 28% as singletons. Sequenced material: CD4+ T cells from blood, cultured in vitro, taken about 7 months after SARS-CoV-2 vaccination. These receptors all come from a human donor who had recovered from COVID-19. Each CDR3 is given with its conserved first and last residue. A D gene is named only where the DNA matches it firmly. The listing skips clone size in some rows; elsewhere it reads once, few, many or a size class.

clone size	V gene	J gene	D gene	CDR3 DNA	CDR3 protein
NA	TRBV7-3	TRBJ2-7	TRBD2	TGTGCCAGCAGCTTAATTACAGCGGGAGGAGGAGAGCAGTACTTC	CASSLITAGGGEQYF
NA	TRBV7-2	TRBJ1-3	NA	TGTGCCAGCAGCTTAATGGCAGTTCCTGGAAACACCATATATTTT	CASSLMAVPGNTIYF
once	TRBV20-1	TRBJ2-7	TRBD2	TGCAGTGCTCGCGGGACTAGCGGGAATCGGGGCTACGAGCAGTACTTC	CSARGTSGNRGYEQYF
NA	TRBV19	TRBJ2-1	TRBD2	TGTGCCAGTAGTGTCGGGACTAGCGGGTTTAATGAGCAGTTCTTC	CASSVGTSGFNEQFF
once	TRBV19	TRBJ2-1	TRBD2	TGTGCCACAAGCAGCGGGGGAATGGGTGCCTACAATGAGCAGTTCTTC	CATSSGGMGAYNEQFF
NA	TRBV19	TRBJ1-5	NA	TGTGCCAGTAGTGGGCCCTCCAATCAGCCCCAGCATTTT	CASSGPSNQPQHF
NA	TRBV7-6	TRBJ2-7	TRBD1	TGTGCCAGCAGCTGGCAAACAGGGGCCTACGAGCAGTACTTC	CASSWQTGAYEQYF
NA	TRBV28	TRBJ2-6	NA	TGTGCCAGCAGCCCATCCACAGGGAGTAGGTCTGGGGCCAACGTCCTGACTTTC	CASSPSTGSRSGANVLTF
NA	TRBV19	TRBJ2-1	TRBD2	TGTGCCAGTAGTAGCGACCCGGGACTAAATACCTACAATGAGCAGTTCTTC	CASSSDPGLNTYNEQFF
NA	TRBV7-9	TRBJ2-5	TRBD2	TGTGCCAGCAGCTTATGGGGCGGGAGAGACCAAGAGACCCAGTACTTC	CASSLWGGRDQETQYF
few	TRBV10-3	TRBJ1-1	NA	TGTGCCATCAGTTCAGGGTCGAGGAACACTGAAGCTTTCTTT	CAISSGSRNTEAFF
few	TRBV28	TRBJ1-6	NA	TGTGCCAGCAGTTCCGACTACGGGGAGTCAAATTCACCCCTCCACTTT	CASSSDYGESNSPLHF
few	TRBV27	TRBJ2-3	NA	TGTGCCAGCAGTCCTGGGTGGGGTCGCCGACTGGGCACAGATACGCAGTATTTT	CASSPGWGRRLGTDTQYF
NA	TRBV6-1	TRBJ2-7	NA	TGTGCCAGCAGTAGTGGTTTGGACTACGAGCAGTACTTC	CASSSGLDYEQYF
few	TRBV20-1	TRBJ2-2	TRBD1	TGCAGTGCTTTATGGACAGGGAACACCGGGGAGCTGTTTTTT	CSALWTGNTGELFF
NA	TRBV6-1	TRBJ2-3	NA	TGTGCCAGCAGTGCGTTGAGGGCGGACGCTCGCACAGATACGCAGTATTTT	CASSALRADARTDTQYF
NA	TRBV7-8	TRBJ2-7	NA	TGTGCCAGCAGCCTAGTTCTAGCGCCTTCCTACGAGCAGTACTTC	CASSLVLAPSYEQYF
few	TRBV24-1	TRBJ1-2	NA	TGTGCCACCAGTGATAACTATGGCTACACCTTC	CATSDNYGYTF
few	TRBV7-9	TRBJ1-2	NA	TGTGCCAGCGAGGGGAATTGGATCTATGGCTACACCTTC	CASEGNWIYGYTF
NA	TRBV2	TRBJ1-1	TRBD1	TGTGCCAGCAGTGCACGGGTACAGGGGAAGGTCGAAGCTTTCTTT	CASSARVQGKVEAFF
few	TRBV7-9	TRBJ1-1	NA	TGTGCCAGCAGCTTAGACGGCGGGGGACGTGAAGCTTTCTTT	CASSLDGGGREAFF
NA	TRBV4-1	TRBJ2-1	TRBD2	TGCGCCAGCAGCCAAGTGGTATCGACTAGCGGAACCAATGAGCAGTTCTTC	CASSQVVSTSGTNEQFF
NA	TRBV27	TRBJ2-7	TRBD2	TGTGCCAGCACCGTTGAGCGGGACTACGAGCAGTACTTC	CASTVERDYEQYF
few	TRBV20-1	TRBJ2-2	NA	TGCAGTGCTAGAGATCTCTTAAGGTCTACCACCGGGGAGCTGTTTTTT	CSARDLLRSTTGELFF
NA	TRBV6-1	TRBJ2-7	NA	TGTGCCAGCAGCAATAAGTTCCCTTACGAGCAGTACTTC	CASSNKFPYEQYF
NA	TRBV6-1	TRBJ2-7	NA	TGTGCCAGCACCTCTGGGATCGGGCAGCAGTACTTC	CASTSGIGQQYF
NA	TRBV28	TRBJ2-7	NA	TGTGCCAGCAGTTTATTCGAACAGGACCCCTACGGGCAGTACTTC	CASSLFEQDPYGQYF
NA	TRBV19	TRBJ1-5	TRBD1	TGTGCCAGTAGTATGGACAGGGACTTCCAATTCCAGCCCCAGCATTTT	CASSMDRDFQFQPQHF
NA	TRBV20-1	TRBJ2-5	NA	TGCAGTGCTAGATCCGGCGGCGGTCGGGAGACCCAGTACTTC	CSARSGGGRETQYF
NA	TRBV6-1	TRBJ1-1	NA	TGTGCCAGCAGTCGAAGGGCCTTAAGTATGAACACTGAAGCTTTCTTT	CASSRRALSMNTEAFF
NA	TRBV20-1	TRBJ1-1	NA	TGCAGTGCTGAGGGGGGGATCATGAACACTGAAGCTTTCTTT	CSAEGGIMNTEAFF
few	TRBV28	TRBJ2-1	NA	TGTGCCAGCAGTGCCCGGCTCGTTAGGACCTACAATGAGCAGTTCTTC	CASSARLVRTYNEQFF
few	TRBV6-2/TRBV6-3	TRBJ1-2	NA	TGTGCCAGCAGTCTAAACAGCTACTATGGCTACACCTTC	CASSLNSYYGYTF